This TCR beta chain was sequenced during a study of radiotherapy plus CTLA-4 blockade in lung cancer. V lost 3 bases to trimming and J lost 8 bases, with 5 bases between them. From germline, CDR1 is MNHNS and CDR2 SASEGT. The CDR3 spans 11 residues. The study treated chemo-refractory metastatic non-small-cell lung cancer patients with focal radiation plus ipilimumab CTLA-4 blockade. Using immunoSEQ multiplex PCR, the repertoire was profiled, and TCRdb retains in-frame clones only, with some absent. Of 15,000 to 20,000 clones in the sample, 86% were seen once. V and J are TRBV6-1 and TRBJ1-5; D is undetermined. The clonotype comes from a human donor with non-small cell lung cancer whose response to radiotherapy plus ipilimumab could not be evaluated. The specimen was peripheral blood, collected from a patient treated with radiotherapy plus ipilimumab. The CDR3 bases are TGTGCCAGCAGTGACGGTGAGCCCCAGCATTTT. Its protein product is CASSDGEPQHF.